The 12 T cell receptor beta chains listed next were all sequenced from one sample in a study of blood T cell repertoires in COVID-19. Method: immunoSEQ multiplex PCR; TCRdb's copy keeps in-frame clones and lacks some. The sample contains 250,000 to 300,000 clones, roughly 92% of which appear only once. Source material: peripheral blood. The receptor source for this set is a young woman with COVID-19, enrolled during active disease.

The genes are TRBV27 and TRBJ1-1; maybe TRBD1 (5 bases). This CDR3 is built from 15 residues. The germline V gene has CDR1 MNHEY and CDR2 SMNVEV (reference sequence). V lost 2 bases to trimming and J lost 1 base, with 11 bases between them. The CDR3 coding sequence is TGTGCCAGCAGTTTAAGGGGAGGGGCGAACACTGAAGCTTTCTTT. This translates into CASSLRGGANTEAFF.

The chain joins TRBV3-1 (or the pseudogene TRBV3-2) to TRBJ1-2; the match to TRBD1 covers 8 bases. Germline lookup yields CDR1 LGHDT and CDR2 YNNKEL (reference sequence). Trimming cost V 3 bases and J 5 bases; bases outside gene matches: 11. The CDR3 is 16 residues long. CDR3 sequence: CASSQGAWTGNYGYTF. CDR3 DNA sequence: TGTGCCAGCAGCCAGGGGGCGTGGACAGGGAATTATGGCTACACCTTC.

The rearrangement uses TRBV10-3 and TRBJ1-3; D gene uncertain. Germline-derived CDR1 and CDR2 are ENHRY and SYGVKD. CDR3 length: 13 residues. Trimming stripped 5 bases from V and 9 bases from J, with 14 bases between. CDR3 DNA sequence: TGTGCCATCAGTCCTGGACGGGAAACCACCATATATTTT. This gives the protein CAISPGRETTIYF.

This rearrangement joins TRBV5-4 to TRBJ2-5; D perhaps matches TRBD1 (6 bases). V was pared by 3 bases and J by 5 bases, with 14 bases between. The length of the CDR3 is 14 residues. Germline CDR1 SGHNT, CDR2 YYREEE (reference sequence). The CDR3 DNA follows: TGTGCCAGCAGCTCTACAGGGAACTGGGAGACCCAGTACTTC. Translating gives CASSSTGNWETQYF.

The genes are TRBV5-4 and TRBJ1-2; 10 nucleotides agree with TRBD1. Germline CDR1 and CDR2: SGHNT and YYREEE (reference sequence). The length of the CDR3 is 14 residues. Trimming removed 3 bases from V and 2 bases from J; junction bases left unmatched: 1. The CDR3 DNA sequence: TGTGCCAGCAGCTGGACAGGGGGGAACTATGGCTACACCTTC. This encodes CASSWTGGNYGYTF.

V and J are TRBV18 and TRBJ2-7; the match to TRBD1 covers 7 bases. V was pared by 3 bases and J by 2 bases, with 4 bases of the junction left unmatched. Germline V gene sequence: CDR1 KGHSH, CDR2 LQKENI. The CDR3 spans 14 residues. The CDR3 nucleotides read TGTGCCAGCTCACCTGGACAGGTACCCTACGAGCAGTACTTC. Its translation is CASSPGQVPYEQYF.

This chain uses TRBV27 with TRBJ2-4; 7 bases agree with TRBD1. The CDR3 contains 13 residues. Trimming took 4 bases from V and 8 from J; bases not matched to a gene: 5. Germline CDR1 and CDR2: MNHEY and SMNVEV (reference sequence). Here the CDR3 reads CASSSDRVDIQYF. CDR3 DNA: TGTGCCAGCAGTTCTGACAGGGTAGACATTCAGTACTTC.

This clone was detected only a few times. The gene calls are TRBV6-1 and TRBJ2-7, with 12 positions matching TRBD2. V was clipped by 2 bases and J by 3 bases; unmatched bases: 5. CDR3 size: 16 residues. Germline V gene data show CDR1 as MNHNS and CDR2 as SASEGT. The CDR3 protein is CASSERTSGVGYEQYF. DNA of the CDR3: TGTGCCAGCAGTGAAAGGACTAGCGGGGTGGGCTACGAGCAGTACTTC.

In this sample, this clone turned up once. This chain uses TRBV7-8 with TRBJ1-1; D unclear. This CDR3 contains 13 residues. CDR1 is SGHVS and CDR2 is FQNEAQ in the germline V gene. The V and J ends lost 5 bases and 1 base respectively, with 8 bases between them. The CDR3 sequence: CASSTTANTEAFF. For the CDR3, the DNA is TGTGCCAGCAGCACCACAGCGAACACTGAAGCTTTCTTT.

The chain carries TRBV28 and TRBJ1-2; TRBD1 agrees at 7 bases. Germline CDR1 MDHEN, CDR2 SYDVKM. The CDR3 is 13 residues long. V lost 5 bases to trimming and J lost 8 bases; unmatched junction nucleotides: 8. In DNA, the CDR3 is TGTGCCAGCAGTCTTACAGGGGAGCGGGGCTACACCTTC. It translates to CASSLTGERGYTF.

This clone was recorded once. The chain recombines TRBV7-8 with TRBJ1-3; D is undetermined. Trimming pared 2 bases from V and 8 bases from J, leaving 13 bases between. Germline V gives CDR1 SGHVS, CDR2 FQNEAQ. The CDR3 loop spans 14 amino acids. CDR3 amino acids: CASSLLVGLDTIYF. CDR3 sequence (DNA): TGTGCCAGCAGCTTACTAGTCGGTCTGGACACCATATATTTT.

The V and J genes are TRBV7-9 and TRBJ1-2; 7 bases map to TRBD1. The V gene end was trimmed by 4 bases and the J gene end by 4 bases; junction bases not matched to a gene: 3. Germline V gene sequence: CDR1 SEHNR, CDR2 FQNEAQ (reference sequence). CDR3 length: 13 residues. The CDR3 reads CASSWDSIYGYTF. Written as DNA, the CDR3 is TGTGCCAGCAGCTGGGACAGCATCTATGGCTACACCTTC.